This T cell receptor beta chain stems from a study of blood T cell repertoires in COVID-19. Across the whole study: COVID-19 samples from acute and convalescent phases originated in the United States, Italy and Spain.

The CDR3 totals 15 residues. Per the germline V gene, CDR1 is LNHDA and CDR2 is SQIVND (reference sequence). Trimming cost V 1 base and J 2 bases, with 11 bases left between them. Per the original data handling: Quantification of nucleated cells was approximated via reference gene primer amplification. Data came from immunoSEQ multiplex PCR; TCRdb stores just in-frame clones and leaves some out. V and J calls and clone size are as listed in that table; D and trimming were resolved from the DNA. Of some 250,000 clones listed, 88% were seen once; the top ten hold under 0.95%. The V call is TRBV19, the J call TRBJ2-5; D gene ambiguous. The sequencing sample was made of peripheral blood. This TCR came from a woman between 25 and 40 years old with acute or convalescent COVID-19. Here the CDR3 DNA reads TGTGCCAGTAGTATAGGGTATGGCGGACAAGAGACCCAGTACTTC. This codes for CASSIGYGGQETQYF. Supplemented by reference TRBV19 and TRBJ2-5, the full variable domain reads DGGITQSPKYLFRKEGQNVTLSCEQNLNHDAMYWYRQDPGQGLRLIYYSQIVNDFQKGDIAEGYSVSREKKESFPLTVTSAQKNPTAFYLCASSIGYGGQETQYFGPGTRLLVL.